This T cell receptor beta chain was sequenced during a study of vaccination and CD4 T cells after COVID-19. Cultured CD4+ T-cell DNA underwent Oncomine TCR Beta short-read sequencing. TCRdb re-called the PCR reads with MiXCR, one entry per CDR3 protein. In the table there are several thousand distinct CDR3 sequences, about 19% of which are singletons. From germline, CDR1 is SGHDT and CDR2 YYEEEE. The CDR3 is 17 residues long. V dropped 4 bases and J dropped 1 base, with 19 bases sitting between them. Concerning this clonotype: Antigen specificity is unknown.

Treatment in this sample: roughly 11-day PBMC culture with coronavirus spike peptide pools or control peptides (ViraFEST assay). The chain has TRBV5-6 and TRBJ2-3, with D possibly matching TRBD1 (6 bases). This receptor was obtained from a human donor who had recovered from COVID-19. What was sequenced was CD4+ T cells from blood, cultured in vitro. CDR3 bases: TGTGCCAGCAGCGTACTCAGGGGCCACGTCGGCACAGATACGCAGTATTTT. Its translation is CASSVLRGHVGTDTQYF. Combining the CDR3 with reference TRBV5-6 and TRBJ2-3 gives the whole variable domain DAGVTQSPTHLIKTRGQQVTLRCSPKSGHDTVSWYQQALGQGPQFIFQYYEEEERQRGNFPDRFSGHQFPNYSSELNVNALLLGDSALYLCASSVLRGHVGTDTQYFGPGTRLTVL.